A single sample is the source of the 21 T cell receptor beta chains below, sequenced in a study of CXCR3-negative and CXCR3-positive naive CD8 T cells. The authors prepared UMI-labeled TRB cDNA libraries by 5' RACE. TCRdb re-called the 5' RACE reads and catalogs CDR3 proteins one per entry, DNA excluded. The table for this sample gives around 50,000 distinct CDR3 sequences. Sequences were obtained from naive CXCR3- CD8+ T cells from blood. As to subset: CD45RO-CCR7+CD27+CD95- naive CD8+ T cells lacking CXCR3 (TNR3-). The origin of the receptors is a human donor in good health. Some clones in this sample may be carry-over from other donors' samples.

The chain's CDR3 is CASSFSGSISYNEQFF. The genes are TRBV28 and TRBJ2-1; the TCRdb call, TRBD2, lacks DNA for checking. Per the germline V gene, CDR1 is MDHEN and CDR2 is SYDVKM. There are 16 residues in the CDR3.

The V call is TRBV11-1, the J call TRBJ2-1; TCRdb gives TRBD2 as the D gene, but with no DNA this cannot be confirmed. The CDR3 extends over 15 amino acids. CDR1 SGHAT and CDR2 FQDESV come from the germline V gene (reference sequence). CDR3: CASSFPGGPNNEQFF.

CDR3 protein: CASGRVYRQANTGELFF. The chain combines TRBV4-1 with TRBJ2-2; TCRdb's D call, TRBD1, is unchecked because there is no DNA. CDR1 is MGHRA, CDR2 YSYEKL, per germline. This CDR3 contains 17 residues.

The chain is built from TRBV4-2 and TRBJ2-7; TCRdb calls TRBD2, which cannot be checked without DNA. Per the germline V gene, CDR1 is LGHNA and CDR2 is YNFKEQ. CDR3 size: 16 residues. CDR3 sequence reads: CASSGGLAEFSYEQYF.

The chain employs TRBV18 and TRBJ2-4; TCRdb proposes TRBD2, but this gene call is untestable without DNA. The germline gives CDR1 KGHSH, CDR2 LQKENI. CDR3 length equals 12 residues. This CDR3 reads CASSLLAGFQYF.

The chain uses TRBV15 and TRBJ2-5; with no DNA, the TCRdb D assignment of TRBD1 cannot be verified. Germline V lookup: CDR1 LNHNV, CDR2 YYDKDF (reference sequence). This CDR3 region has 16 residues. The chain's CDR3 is CATSRFNHPGNETQYF.

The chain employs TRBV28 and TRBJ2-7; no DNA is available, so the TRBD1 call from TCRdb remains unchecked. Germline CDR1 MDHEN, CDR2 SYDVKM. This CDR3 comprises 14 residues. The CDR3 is CASSRSRDIYEQYF.

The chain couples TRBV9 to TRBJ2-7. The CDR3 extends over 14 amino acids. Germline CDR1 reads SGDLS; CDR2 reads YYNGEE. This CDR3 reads CASSVVVNSYEQYF.

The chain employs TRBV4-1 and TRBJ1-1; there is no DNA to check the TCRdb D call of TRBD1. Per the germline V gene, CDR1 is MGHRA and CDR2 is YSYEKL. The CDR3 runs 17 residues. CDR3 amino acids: CASSQEGGTAMNTEAFF.

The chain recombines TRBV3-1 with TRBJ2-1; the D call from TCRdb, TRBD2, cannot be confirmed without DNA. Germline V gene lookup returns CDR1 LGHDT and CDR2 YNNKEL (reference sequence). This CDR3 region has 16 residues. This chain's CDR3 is CASSQDAAGGPNEQFF.

CDR3 loop: CATSTSGQGVTQYF. The chain has TRBV28 and TRBJ2-5; as DNA is missing, the TRBD1 call by TCRdb cannot be tested. This CDR3 has 14 residues. Germline-derived CDR1 and CDR2 are MDHEN and SYDVKM.

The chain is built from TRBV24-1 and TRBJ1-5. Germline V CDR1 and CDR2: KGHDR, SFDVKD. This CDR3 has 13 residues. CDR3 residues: CATSAGMNQPQHF.

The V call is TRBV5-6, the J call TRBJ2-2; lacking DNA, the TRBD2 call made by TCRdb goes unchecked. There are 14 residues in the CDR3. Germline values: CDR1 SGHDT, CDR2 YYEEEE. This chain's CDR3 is CASSLSGEGGELFF.

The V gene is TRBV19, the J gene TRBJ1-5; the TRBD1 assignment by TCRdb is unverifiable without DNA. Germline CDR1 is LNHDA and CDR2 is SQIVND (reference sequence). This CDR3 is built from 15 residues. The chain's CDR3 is CASTMTGQSNQPQHF.

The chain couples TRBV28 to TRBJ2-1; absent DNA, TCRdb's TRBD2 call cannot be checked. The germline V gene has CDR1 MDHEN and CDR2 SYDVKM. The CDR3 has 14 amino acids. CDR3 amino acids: CATSSGTTYNEQFF.

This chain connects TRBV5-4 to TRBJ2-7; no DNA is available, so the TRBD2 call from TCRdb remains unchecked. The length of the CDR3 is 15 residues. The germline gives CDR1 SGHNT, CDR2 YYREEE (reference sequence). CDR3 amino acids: CASSLLASGPYEQYF.

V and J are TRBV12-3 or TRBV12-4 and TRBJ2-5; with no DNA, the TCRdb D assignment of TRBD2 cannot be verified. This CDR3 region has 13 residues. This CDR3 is CASSWAPQETQYF.

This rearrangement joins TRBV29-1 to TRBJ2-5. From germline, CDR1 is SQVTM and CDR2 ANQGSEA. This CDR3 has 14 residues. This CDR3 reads CSVRTNPRRETQYF.

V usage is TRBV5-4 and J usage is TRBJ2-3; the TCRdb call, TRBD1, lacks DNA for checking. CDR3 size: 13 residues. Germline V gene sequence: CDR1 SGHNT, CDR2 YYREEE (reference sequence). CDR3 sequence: CASSGSPQYPQYF.

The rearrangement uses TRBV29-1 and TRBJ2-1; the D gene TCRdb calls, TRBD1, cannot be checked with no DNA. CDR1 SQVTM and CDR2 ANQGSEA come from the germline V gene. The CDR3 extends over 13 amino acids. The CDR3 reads CSNGGHSYNEQFF.

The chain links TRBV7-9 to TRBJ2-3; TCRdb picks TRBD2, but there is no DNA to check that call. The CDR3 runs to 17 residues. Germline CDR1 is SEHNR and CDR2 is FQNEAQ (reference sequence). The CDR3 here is CASSREATSGNSDTQYF.